Listed here is a single TCR beta chain. Its target antigen remains unknown. Per-nucleotide qualities are absent, and no much larger clonotype sits a single base away. The data are from a study of prognosis after radiotherapy for stage I lung cancer (dated by TCRdb to the early 2020s). Turning to the overall study: About 20 stage I NSCLC patients were enrolled in Nanjing, China, between early 2018 and January 2019. For each of the 20 or so patients, one blood sample was taken before SBRT and one after, so the study sequenced some 40 samples in total. Every patient was deemed medically inoperable, around 11 because of comorbidities and six to eight because they refused surgery. Fourteen of the patients were found to have newly diagnosed primary stage I lung tumors, and roughly 5 were living with oligometastatic NSCLC after surgical resection of the primary tumor. SBRT was not combined with any concurrent therapy in any patient. Four of the 19 patients developed distant metastases after SBRT, at a median of about seven months; the other 15 showed no significant progression. Ages in the cohort of about a dozen men and about 6 women ranged from roughly 50 to 90 years, with a median of 74. On tumor histology, more than ten patients had adenocarcinoma and more than five had squamous cell carcinoma. The study profiled peripheral blood TCR beta repertoires from stage I NSCLC patients before and after stereotactic body radiotherapy and related them to distant failure. Using image-guided IMRT or VMAT, SBRT was delivered in 3 to 5 fractions at a biologically effective dose of at least 100 Gy.

Trimming at the junction amounts to 6 bases on V and 3 bases on J, and the germline ends lie 6 bases apart. The CDR1 and CDR2 encoded by the germline V gene are MDHEN and SYDVKM. The CDR3 numbers 12 residues from cysteine through phenylalanine. Of all the DNA, just the CDR3 is kept, 36 bases in frame from base 1. What the work shows at the level of the full study, not this receptor alone: No determination of tumor specificity was made for expanded TCR clones. Differences in TRBV and TRBJ usage frequencies by metastasis status were reportedly observed in two V genes at baseline and in roughly 9 V and two J genes after SBRT. Post-SBRT Shannon entropy and its change from baseline were lower in patients who developed distant metastases; baseline Shannon entropy was not associated with metastases. After SBRT, the count of unique TCR clones dropped from a median of roughly 9,400 beforehand to roughly 7,100 afterward (Wilcoxon paired P=0.011). The small cohort and short follow-up limited the study, so independent validation of the findings is needed. None of the reported P values were adjusted for multiple comparisons.

All patients had node-negative disease on CT and PET/CT, and none had a history of other malignancies or had previously received chemotherapy or radiotherapy. At each of two time points, around 6 milliliters of peripheral venous blood were collected into EDTA tubes. PBMCs were isolated by Ficoll-Paque Plus density-gradient centrifugation. Right after collection, samples were placed at -80 degrees C and kept there until analysis. Two rounds of multiplex PCR were used to amplify the TCR beta CDR3 region from genomic DNA. The first PCR round used primers specific to each TRBV and TRBJ gene, and the primer sequences were filed in Chinese patent CN105087789A. Universal primers were used in the second round of PCR. The Roche High Pure PCR Template Preparation Kit was used to extract genomic DNA from frozen PBMCs. The libraries underwent paired-end sequencing with 151 bp reads on an Illumina HiSeq 3000. In the authors' own workflow: CutAdapt was used to discard raw reads that did not contain the multiplex PCR primer sequences. Using PEAR, the high-quality paired reads were merged into contigs. By alignment to reference sequences, MiXCR assigned TRB V, D and J gene segments to each contig. CDR3 sequences were clustered by base quality and sequence similarity to remove sequencing errors. Shannon entropy, normalized by the natural log of the productive TCR sequence number, served as the measure of diversity. One minus Shannon entropy divided by the natural log of the number of unique clonotypes was used as the definition of clonality. Progression-free survival cut-offs for repertoire metrics were chosen using the Youden index of ROC curves, with analyses run in R 3.5.3. The public reads were reanalyzed by TCRdb: fastp trimming at Q25, MiXCR alignment, in-frame beta chains only. Every CDR3 protein is listed once, alongside the most common genes and DNA of its rows. These V and J calls are TCRdb output, not the study's own analysis. Within this sample are around 19,000 distinct CDR3 sequences, with 50% of them counted one time only. Approximately 30% of the sample lies in the top ten.

This receptor was taken from a donor of 50 years or more with non-small cell lung cancer. The sample consisted of PBMCs, taken before or after stereotactic body radiation therapy (not recorded which). This sequence uses TRBV28 and TRBJ1-5; a confident D gene designation cannot be given. The CDR3 is CASSLYNQPQHF. At the DNA level, the sequence is TGTGCCAGCAGCCTTTACAATCAGCCCCAGCATTTT.